This T cell receptor beta chain originates from a study of graft-versus-host responses after intestinal transplantation. Study overall: Multivisceral, liver-intestinal, or isolated intestinal transplants were performed in recipients.

Only in-frame clones appear in the TCRdb table, and some are missing; sequencing was by immunoSEQ multiplex PCR. The table records about 100,000 clones, 91% of them present only once. Study results and limitations: The study found high graft-versus-host to host-versus-graft clonal ratios in allografts of patients with graft-donor T cell macrochimerism. GvH clones were identified in recipient marrow, with some first appearing in ileum or blood.

The J segment lost 1 base and the V segment lost 4 bases, leaving 5 bases of the junction unmatched. In germline, CDR1 is SGHTA, CDR2 FQGTGA. The CDR3 totals 15 residues. Notes on this clone: The antigen remains undetermined.

The receptor's source is a human donor who was the organ donor for an intestinal transplant. The specimen comprised unstimulated CD4+ T cells sorted from spleen or lymph node cells, sampled before transplant. This chain links TRBV7-3 with TRBJ2-7; 9 bases line up with TRBD2. The CDR3 DNA follows: TGTGCCAGCAGCTCACAAGCGGGGGGATCCTACGAGCAGTACTTC. Translated, it gives CASSSQAGGSYEQYF. Based on the CDR3 plus reference TRBV7-3 and TRBJ2-7, the full variable domain is GAGVSQTPSNKVTEKGKYVELRCDPISGHTALYWYRQSLGQGPEFLIYFQGTGAADDSGLPNDRFFAVRPEGSVSTLKIQRTERGDSAVYLCASSSQAGGSYEQYFGPGTRLTVT.